This T cell receptor beta chain was sequenced for a study of control samples from healthy donors and cancer patients. In germline, CDR1 is SNHLY, CDR2 FYNNEI. Trimming took 6 bases from V and 2 from J; bases not matched to a gene: 3. The CDR3 has 13 amino acids. Profiled with immunoSEQ multiplex PCR; TCRdb holds only in-frame clones, not every one. The sample consists of over 100,000 clones, roughly 90% of them appearing once. Sample: blood. The chain links TRBV2 to TRBJ1-1; 7 positions agree with TRBD1. The source is a man between 50 and 59 years old in good health. This chain's CDR3 is CASSGQANTEAFF. DNA of the CDR3: TGTGCCAGCAGCGGACAGGCAAACACTGAAGCTTTCTTT.